This T cell receptor beta chain derives from a study of cytomegalovirus exposure and HLA in healthy donors. As for this clone: Its cognate antigen is unknown.

Overall study findings and caveats: Three CMV-associated chains proved CMV antigen-specific in vitro.

The protocol was immunoSEQ multiplex PCR, while the TCRdb copy is restricted to in-frame clones and leaves out a portion. Of approximately 200,000 clones listed, approximately 84% were seen once; the top ten hold more than 6.5%. The CDR3 is 18 amino acids. Germline lookup yields CDR1 SGHAT and CDR2 FQNNGV. V was clipped by 5 bases and J by 1 base; unmatched bases: 17. The sequenced sample was PBMCs. The TCR comes from a man between 18 and 35 years old in good health and CMV-seropositive. The chain is built from TRBV11-2 and TRBJ2-7; 7 positions match TRBD2. In nucleotides, the CDR3 is TGTGCCAGCAGCACAAATTGGGCCCCGACTAGCCGGTCCTACGAGCAGTACTTC. Its translation is CASSTNWAPTSRSYEQYF.